The 5 T cell receptor beta chains below were found in one sample sequenced in a study of OX40 agonist ivuxolimab in advanced cancers. TCRdb's table, derived via immunoSEQ multiplex PCR, lists solely in-frame clones and lacks some. The sample lists roughly 87,000 clones, under 95% occurring once. The sequences come from CD4+ or CD8+ T cells sorted from blood, collected in a trial of the OX40 agonist ivuxolimab. These receptors all come from an adult with an advanced solid tumor such as melanoma, head and neck, liver or kidney cancer.

The chain couples TRBV15 to TRBJ2-1; D is undetermined. Trimming left V 4 bases short and J 0 bases short, with 7 bases between. Germline assignment: CDR1 LNHNV and CDR2 YYDKDF (reference sequence). This CDR3 contains 14 residues. CDR3 protein: CATSKDPSYNEQFF. CDR3 in DNA: TGTGCCACCAGCAAGGACCCCTCCTACAATGAGCAGTTCTTC.

V gene TRBV7-6 combines with J gene TRBJ2-3; D uncertain. Germline CDR1 reads SGHVS; CDR2 reads FNYEAQ. The V and J ends lost 5 bases and 4 bases respectively, with 10 bases between them. The CDR3 has 13 amino acids. CDR3 sequence (DNA): TGTGCCAGCAGCCCCCGTCGGGCAGATACGCAGTATTTT. Protein sequence: CASSPRRADTQYF.

This clone has a handful of counts. This rearrangement joins TRBV6-5 to TRBJ1-5; unclear D gene. CDR1 and CDR2 from the germline V gene are MNHEY and SVGAGI. V lost 5 bases and J lost 0, with 5 bases in between. The CDR3 is 13 residues long. This chain's CDR3 is CASSTNSNQPQHF. CDR3 bases: TGTGCCAGCAGTACAAATAGCAATCAGCCCCAGCATTTT.

V gene TRBV5-6 combines with J gene TRBJ2-7, with D perhaps TRBD2 (7 bases). Deletions cut 2 bases from V and 3 bases from J, with 9 bases between. CDR1 is SGHDT, CDR2 YYEEEE, per germline. The CDR3 extends over 13 amino acids. The DNA of the CDR3 is TGTGCCAGCAGCTTCGGGGGGCTCTACGAGCAGTACGTC. As protein: CASSFGGLYEQYV.

The chain has TRBV4-3 and TRBJ2-1; 9 bases map to TRBD2. Germline values: CDR1 LGHNA, CDR2 YSLEER. Trimming cost V 0 bases and J 4 bases; bases outside gene matches: 13. This CDR3 region has 19 residues. The CDR3 DNA follows: TGCGCCAGCAGCCAAGATCTAGCGGGAAGTGGAAAGAAATACAATGAGCAGTTCTTC. This codes for CASSQDLAGSGKKYNEQFF.